This T cell receptor beta chain was retrieved from a study of glioma-infiltrating T cells (dated by TCRdb to the mid-2010s). As for the study more broadly: The study sequenced TCR alpha- and beta-chain repertoires from glioma tissue, from non-neoplastic brain tissue and from matched peripheral blood mononuclear cells. Each tissue-infiltrating repertoire was compared with the same patient's peripheral blood repertoire to measure divergence between tissue and blood T-cell populations. The paired cohort comprised three low-grade glioma patients, eight or nine primary glioblastoma patients and three non-glioma patients contributing non-neoplastic brain tissue.

Overall study results and their limits: In non-neoplastic patients, VJ-independent divergence between tissue and blood fell below expectation, whereas in all gliomas, and especially in low-grade gliomas, the divergence rose above expectation. Group comparisons rested on small numbers: three non-neoplastic, three low-grade glioma and several glioblastoma patients. Very few CDR3 sequences were shared between tissue and blood, attributed to high CDR3 diversity and limited sampling.

A remark on this clonotype: The target of this receptor is not known. The conserved phenylalanine or tryptophan normally closing the CDR3 is absent here, so this likely arose from a read error.

V sheds 5 bases and J sheds 0 bases, leaving 11 bases between their ends. The CDR3 comprises 15 residues, both ends counted. Of all the DNA, just the CDR3 is kept, 45 bases in frame from base 1. CDR1 and CDR2 (KGHDR, SFDVKD) derive from the germline V gene. TCR alpha and beta CDR3 regions were amplified with the iRepertoire nested amplicon-rescue multiplex PCR (arm-PCR) platform from RNA. The input for one-step reverse transcription and amplification was about 85-400 ng of either tissue mRNA or PBMC total RNA. Following bead purification, Illumina adapters were added through a secondary multiplex PCR, and the libraries were then gel-purified between 200 and 400 bp. The libraries contained internal 6-nucleotide barcodes that were used for demultiplexing. Sequencing of the libraries was done on an Illumina MiSeq using 2x220 or 2x250 nucleotide paired-end reads. The original pipeline was this. Paired reads were merged with FLASH 1.2.11 and aligned to the GRCh37 human genome with BWA-MEM before extracting TRA and TRB reads. V and J assignment used an IMGT-derived reference of cassette sequences and CDR3 motifs that included pseudogenes. Three-frame translation of reads was performed, and productive CDR3s were defined as those with a C...FGXG motif and no stop codons. Unique combinations of V-J cassette pair and CDR3 amino acid sequence were defined as clonotypes. Hamming distance filtering was applied to reads, with thresholds set by the sequence error rate of each sample in mapped regions. Clones were called with MiXCR by TCRdb after fastp trimmed the public reads at Q25, and only in-frame beta chains were retained. Each entry is one CDR3 protein sequence, shown with its most common DNA and genes. The V and J calls reflect TCRdb's pipeline rather than the authors' work. In all, the sample holds over 120,000 distinct CDR3 sequences, and about two fifths of those were seen once. The ten largest account for around 20% of the sample.

This sequence was found in a human donor with low-grade glioma or glioblastoma, undergoing nonglioma brain surgery, or in good health (not recorded which). Material: glioma tissue, nonneoplastic brain tissue, or PBMCs (not recorded which). Recombination connected TRBV24-1 to TRBJ2-3; no confident D gene assignment can be made. The DNA sequence is TGTGCCACCAGTGCAAAGGGTAAGAGCACAGATACGCAGTATCTT. Its translation reads: CATSAKGKSTDTQYL.